Sequencing of this T cell receptor beta chain was carried out in a study of identifying expanded T cells in peripheral blood. Produced via immunoSEQ multiplex PCR; TCRdb's table is partial and in-frame only. The table records approximately 85,000 clones, 80% to 90% of them present only once. CDR3 length: 17 amino acids. The V and J ends lost 5 bases and 2 bases respectively, with 21 bases between them. Germline-derived CDR1 and CDR2 are PRHDT and FYEKMQ (reference sequence). The chain employs TRBV13 and TRBJ2-5; the D gene is possibly TRBD1 (6 bases). This receptor was obtained from a person aged 18 to 75 in good health. Sequencing was done on a sample of blood. The CDR3 spells CASSVKGVPALQETQYF. The CDR3, as DNA: TGTGCCAGCAGCGTCAAGGGGGTGCCGGCCCTACAAGAGACCCAGTACTTC.